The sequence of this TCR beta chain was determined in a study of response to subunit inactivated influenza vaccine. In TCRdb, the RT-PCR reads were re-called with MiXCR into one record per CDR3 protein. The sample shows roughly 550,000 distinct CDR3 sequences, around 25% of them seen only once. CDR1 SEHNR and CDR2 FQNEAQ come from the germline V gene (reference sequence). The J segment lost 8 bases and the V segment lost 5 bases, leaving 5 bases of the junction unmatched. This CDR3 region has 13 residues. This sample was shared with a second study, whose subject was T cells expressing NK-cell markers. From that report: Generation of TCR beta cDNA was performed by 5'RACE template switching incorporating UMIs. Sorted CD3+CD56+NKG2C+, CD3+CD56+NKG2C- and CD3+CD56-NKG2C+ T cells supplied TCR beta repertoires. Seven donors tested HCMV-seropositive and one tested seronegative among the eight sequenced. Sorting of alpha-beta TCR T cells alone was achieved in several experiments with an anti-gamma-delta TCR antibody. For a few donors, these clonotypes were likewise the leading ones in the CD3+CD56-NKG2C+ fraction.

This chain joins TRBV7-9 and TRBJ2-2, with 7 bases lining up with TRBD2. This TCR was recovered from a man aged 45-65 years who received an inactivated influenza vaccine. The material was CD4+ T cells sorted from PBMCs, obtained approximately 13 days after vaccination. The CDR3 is CASSAGGRGELFF. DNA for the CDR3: TGTGCCAGCAGCGCGGGCGGGAGAGGGGAGCTGTTTTTT.